The clone carrying this TCR beta chain was seen many times. Its antigen is currently unknown. At one of its ends the junction is not consistent with the germline gene, which may arise from a read error. This sample is drawn from a study of blood T cells in healthy people across ages. Study results and limitations: Long-lived donors carried more naive CD4+ cells and greater diversity than aged donors. The percentage of naive T cells correlated strongly with TCR beta diversity.

Caucasian individuals from Russia who were healthy and aged about 6 to 100 acted as donors. Drawn from each donor were roughly 10 milliliters of peripheral blood. Then a second PCR, running roughly 7 to 11 cycles, was carried out with a sample-barcoded 5' primer and a J-beta primer mix. TCRdb re-called the 5' RACE reads with MiXCR, one entry per CDR3 protein. The sample lists 1,100,000 or so distinct CDR3 sequences, more than 35% seen once, with approximately 17% in the top ten. The sequence was obtained from a woman aged 55-75 years in good health. The sequencing input was blood.

Written as DNA, the CDR3 is TGTGCCAGCAGTTACGAGGCTAACTATGGCTACACCTTC. Protein sequence: CASSYEANYGYTF. This chain uses TRBV5-1 with TRBJ1-2; D unresolved. CDR1 and CDR2 (germline): SGHRS, YFSETQ. The CDR3 is made up of 13 amino acids.